Given below is one T cell receptor beta chain in context. Around 91 million PBMCs were counted before genomic DNA extraction. The sample is drawn from a study of shared clonotypes between healthy human individuals. Libraries were prepared by immunoSEQ multiplex PCR; TCRdb keeps only in-frame clonotypes and omits some of them. The table records hundreds of thousands of clones, 75% to 80% of them present only once. Germline V lookup: CDR1 LNHNV, CDR2 YYDKDF (reference sequence). CDR3 length: 17 amino acids. V was trimmed by 0 bases and J by 1 base, leaving 13 bases between them. The specimen sequenced was PBMCs. The genes are TRBV15 and TRBJ2-1; possibly TRBD1 for D (5 bases). This TCR was sampled from a woman aged 40 to 55 in good health. Some clones in this sample may be carry-over from other donors' samples. The chain's CDR3 is CATSREEGVASYNEQFF. The CDR3 DNA reads as TGTGCCACCAGCAGAGAAGAAGGGGTAGCATCCTACAATGAGCAGTTCTTC.